This T cell receptor (beta chain) was identified in a study of preoperative IRX-2 immunotherapy in early breast cancer. The CDR3 has 15 residues. The ends were cut back, 4 bases at V and 8 bases at J, with 17 bases in the middle. The germline V gene has CDR1 MDHEN and CDR2 SYDVKM. Method: immunoSEQ multiplex PCR; TCRdb's copy keeps in-frame clones and lacks some. The sample lists about 38,000 clones, 82% occurring once. The treatment is: preoperative locoregional IRX-2 cytokine immunotherapy. Samples came from a phase Ib trial of preoperative locoregional IRX-2 cytokine immunotherapy. The TCR comes from a human donor with breast cancer. The input for sequencing was lymph node tissue, taken after IRX-2 immunotherapy. J is TRBJ1-4 and V is TRBV28; D possibly corresponds to TRBD1 (6 bases). The chain's CDR3 is CASSSMTGSGEKLFF. The CDR3 DNA sequence: TGTGCCAGCAGTTCCATGACAGGATCGGGGGAAAAACTGTTTTTT. The entire variable domain, with the rest obtained from reference TRBV28 and TRBJ1-4, is as follows: DVKVTQSSRYLVKRTGEKVFLECVQDMDHENMFWYRQDPGLGLRLIYFSYDVKMKEKGDIPEGYSVSREKKERFSLILESASTNQTSMYLCASSSMTGSGEKLFFGSGTQLSVL.